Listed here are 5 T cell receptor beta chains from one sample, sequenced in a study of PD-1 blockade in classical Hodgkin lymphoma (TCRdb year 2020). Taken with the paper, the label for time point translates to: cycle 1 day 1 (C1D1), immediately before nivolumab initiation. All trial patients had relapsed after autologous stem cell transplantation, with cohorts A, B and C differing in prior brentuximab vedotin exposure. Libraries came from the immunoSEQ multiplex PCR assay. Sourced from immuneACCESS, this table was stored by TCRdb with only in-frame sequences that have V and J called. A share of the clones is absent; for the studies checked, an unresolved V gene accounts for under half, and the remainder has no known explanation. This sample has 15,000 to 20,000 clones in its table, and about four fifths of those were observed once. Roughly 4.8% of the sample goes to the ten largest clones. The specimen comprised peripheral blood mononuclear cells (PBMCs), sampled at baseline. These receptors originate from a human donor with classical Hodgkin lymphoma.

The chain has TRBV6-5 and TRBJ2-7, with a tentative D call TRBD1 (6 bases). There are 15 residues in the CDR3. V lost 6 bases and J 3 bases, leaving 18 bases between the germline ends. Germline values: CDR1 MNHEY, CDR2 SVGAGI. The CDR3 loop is CASRRATGFGYEQYF. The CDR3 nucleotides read TGTGCCAGCAGGCGAGCAACAGGGTTTGGCTACGAGCAGTACTTC.

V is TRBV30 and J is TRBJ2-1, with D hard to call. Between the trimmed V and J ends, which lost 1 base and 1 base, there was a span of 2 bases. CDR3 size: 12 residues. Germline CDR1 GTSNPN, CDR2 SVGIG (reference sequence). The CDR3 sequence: CAWSASYNEQFF. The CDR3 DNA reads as TGTGCCTGGAGTGCGTCCTACAATGAGCAGTTCTTC.

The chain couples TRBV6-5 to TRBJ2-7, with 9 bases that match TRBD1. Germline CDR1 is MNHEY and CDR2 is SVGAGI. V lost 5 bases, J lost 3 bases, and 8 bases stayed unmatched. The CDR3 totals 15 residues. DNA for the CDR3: TGTGCCAGCAGTACTCACGGGACAGGGAGCTACGAGCAGTACTTC. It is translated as CASSTHGTGSYEQYF.

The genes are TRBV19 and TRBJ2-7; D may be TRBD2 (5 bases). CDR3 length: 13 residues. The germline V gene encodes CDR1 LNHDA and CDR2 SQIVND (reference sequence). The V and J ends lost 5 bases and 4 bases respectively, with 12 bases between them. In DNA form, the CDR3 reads TGTGCCAGTAGTCGGGGAAAACTATACGAGCAGTACTTC. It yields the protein CASSRGKLYEQYF. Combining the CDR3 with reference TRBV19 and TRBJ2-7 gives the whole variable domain DGGITQSPKYLFRKEGQNVTLSCEQNLNHDAMYWYRQDPGQGLRLIYYSQIVNDFQKGDIAEGYSVSREKKESFPLTVTSAQKNPTAFYLCASSRGKLYEQYFGPGTRLTVT.

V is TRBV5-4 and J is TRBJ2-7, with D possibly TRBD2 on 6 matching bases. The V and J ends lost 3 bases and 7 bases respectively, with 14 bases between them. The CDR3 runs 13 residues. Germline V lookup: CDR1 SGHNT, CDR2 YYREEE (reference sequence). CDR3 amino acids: CASSYGAGGEQYF. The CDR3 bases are TGTGCCAGCAGCTACGGAGCCGGAGGGGAGCAGTACTTC.